Below, 29 T cell receptor beta chains from the same sample are listed, as sequenced in a study of blood T cell repertoires in COVID-19 (dated by TCRdb to between 2020 and 2021). The protocol used for the library was the immunoSEQ multiplex PCR assay. In TCRdb, the immuneACCESS table is reduced to in-frame sequences with V and J assigned. These tables do not hold every clone; where another copy was compared, an unresolved V gene accounts for under half, and the others remain unexplained. The sample includes about 140,000 clones, with approximately 84% observed a single time. The ten top clones hold 3% to 4.5% of the sample. The material sequenced was peripheral blood. The receptors derive from a woman aged 60 to 75 with acute or convalescent COVID-19.

The chain is built from TRBV12-3 or TRBV12-4 and TRBJ1-1; D not certain. The CDR3 is 13 residues long. V was shortened by 4 bases and J by 6 bases, with 12 bases between the two germline ends. DNA for the CDR3: TGTGCCAGCAGTTCTCTAATCGGTTCTGAAGCTTTCTTT. Translated, it gives CASSSLIGSEAFF.

This clone turned up a few times. The rearrangement uses TRBV3-1 (or the pseudogene TRBV3-2) and TRBJ2-1; 8 bases fit TRBD2. V shed 0 bases and J 6 bases; nucleotides not matched to a gene: 7. The CDR3 covers 16 residues. The germline V gene has CDR1 LGHDT and CDR2 YNNKEL (reference sequence). CDR3 nucleotide sequence: TGTGCCAGCAGCCAAGATTCGGCGGGAGGAGCCAATGAGCAGTTCTTC. It yields the protein CASSQDSAGGANEQFF.

The chain recombines TRBV7-9 with TRBJ2-7; the D gene is possibly TRBD2 (5 bases). The V gene's germline CDR1 is SEHNR and CDR2 FQNEAQ (reference sequence). V shed 0 bases and J shed 5 bases, with 20 bases lying between them. This CDR3 contains 17 residues. This CDR3 is CASSLASAGRLYDEQYF. The CDR3 DNA sequence: TGTGCCAGCAGCTTAGCCAGCGCTGGGAGACTTTATGACGAGCAGTACTTC.

Remarks on this clone: Relative to the germline gene, one junction end is altered; a read error may explain this. The chain is built from TRBV4-2 and TRBJ2-7; D might be TRBD2 (6 bases). The CDR3 sequence is 17 residues long. Germline loops: CDR1 LGHNA, CDR2 YNFKEQ. The CDR3 here is CASSLDFSDYASYLMSF. In DNA form, the CDR3 reads TGTGCCAGCAGCCTCGACTTCTCGGACTACGCCTCGTACCTGATGAGCTTC.

The J gene is TRBJ2-7, the V gene TRBV30, with D maybe TRBD2 (6 bases). Germline values: CDR1 GTSNPN, CDR2 SVGIG (reference sequence). Trimming removed 2 bases at V and 0 bases at J, with 8 bases between. This CDR3 comprises 13 residues. CDR3 sequence reads: CAWSYGSSYEQYF. CDR3 coding DNA: TGTGCCTGGAGTTACGGGAGCTCCTACGAGCAGTACTTC.

Notes on this clone: Within the sample, other DNA sequences also encode this same CDR3. The genes are TRBV7-9 and TRBJ2-7, with a tentative D call TRBD2 (5 bases). V was shortened by 3 bases and J by 2 bases, with 8 bases between the two germline ends. The CDR3 covers 13 residues. Germline assignment: CDR1 SEHNR and CDR2 FQNEAQ (reference sequence). The CDR3 DNA is TGTGCCAGCAGCTTGCCGGGGACCTACGAGCAGTACTTC. Its protein product is CASSLPGTYEQYF.

The CDR3: CASSSDAGTIYF. The CDR3 bases are TGTGCCAGCAGCTCGGACGCGGGCACCATATATTTT. The chain employs TRBV27 and TRBJ1-3; D not resolved. Trimming cost V 6 bases and J 9 bases, with 12 bases left between them. This CDR3 region has 12 residues. The germline CDR1 and CDR2 sequences are MNHEY and SMNVEV (reference sequence).

V is TRBV2 and J is TRBJ1-5, with 8 bases fitting TRBD1. This CDR3 spans 16 amino acids. Germline V gives CDR1 SNHLY, CDR2 FYNNEI. J gave up 3 bases and V 2 bases, and 6 bases lay outside the gene matches. The CDR3, as DNA: TGTGCCAGCAGTGAACAGGGGGCCCGGGTCAATCAGCCCCAGCATTTT. Amino acids: CASSEQGARVNQPQHF.

The chain links TRBV4-3 to TRBJ2-7; 10 bases agree with TRBD1. The CDR3 contains 16 residues. From germline, CDR1 is LGHNA and CDR2 YSLEER. J gave up 1 base and V 1 base, and 4 bases lay outside the gene matches. CDR3 in DNA: TGCGCCAGCAGCCAAGTAAGGACAGGGGGGTCCTACGAGCAGTACTTC. Its protein product is CASSQVRTGGSYEQYF.

The genes are TRBV27 and TRBJ2-2; 14 positions agree with TRBD2. Germline CDR1 and CDR2: MNHEY and SMNVEV (reference sequence). CDR3 length: 15 amino acids. V lost 4 bases, J lost 7 bases, and 2 bases stayed unmatched. The chain's CDR3 is CASSWGTSGGGELFF. The DNA for the CDR3 is TGTGCCAGCAGTTGGGGGACTAGCGGGGGCGGGGAGCTGTTTTTT.

The rearrangement joins TRBV5-1 to TRBJ2-5; a possible D gene is TRBD2 (6 bases). This CDR3 contains 14 residues. Germline values: CDR1 SGHRS, CDR2 YFSETQ. With 5 bases removed from V and 2 bases from J, the gap between germline ends came to 13 bases. The DNA of the CDR3 is TGCGCCAGCAGAAAACGGGGGTCGCAAGAGACCCAGTACTTC. It yields the protein CASRKRGSQETQYF.

The rearrangement joins TRBV11-2 to TRBJ2-5; D is undetermined. V dropped 2 bases and J dropped 4 bases, with 14 bases sitting between them. This CDR3 is built from 15 residues. Germline V gene data show CDR1 as SGHAT and CDR2 as FQNNGV. The CDR3 DNA is TGTGCCAGCAGCTTAATTGACCCTTCGGGAGAGACCCAGTACTTC. Amino acids: CASSLIDPSGETQYF.

The genes are TRBV19 and TRBJ2-1, with D perhaps matching TRBD2 (6 bases). The CDR3 covers 15 residues. V dropped 0 bases and J dropped 2 bases, with 8 bases sitting between them. The germline gives CDR1 LNHDA, CDR2 SQIVND (reference sequence). CDR3 sequence (DNA): TGTGCCAGTAGTATAGATAGCGGTACCTACAATGAGCAGTTCTTC. Translating gives CASSIDSGTYNEQFF.

V and J are TRBV21-1 and TRBJ2-5; TRBD2, the table's D call, lacks a check against the DNA. TRBV21-1 counts as a pseudogene. This CDR3 has 14 residues. The CDR3: CATKGGGVEETQYF. CDR3 nucleotide sequence: TGTGCCACTAAAGGGGGGGGAGTCGAAGAGACCCAGTACTTC.

The chain uses TRBV5-1 and TRBJ1-4, with D possibly matching TRBD1 (5 bases). The CDR3 totals 14 residues. The V gene's germline CDR1 is SGHRS and CDR2 YFSETQ. Trimming removed 4 bases from V and 6 bases from J, with 13 bases in between. CDR3: CASSARGTDEKLFF. The CDR3 DNA reads as TGCGCCAGCAGCGCTAGGGGCACGGATGAAAAACTGTTTTTT.

In this sample, this clone turned up once. The V gene is TRBV15, the J gene TRBJ2-2; TRBD1 matches at 10 bases. The CDR3 loop spans 15 amino acids. Germline V gives CDR1 LNHNV, CDR2 YYDKDF (reference sequence). With 3 bases clipped from V and 7 bases from J, the junction kept 5 bases outside the gene matches. CDR3 bases: TGTGCCACCAGCAGGGACAGGGGGTTGGGCGGGGAGCTGTTTTTT. Encoded protein: CATSRDRGLGGELFF.

The chain joins TRBV27 to TRBJ1-6; D uncertain. The CDR3 is 16 residues long. Trimming shortened V by 3 bases and J by 0 bases, and 9 bases separated the two germline ends. In germline, CDR1 is MNHEY, CDR2 SMNVEV (reference sequence). The CDR3 is CASSLSSSSYNSPLHF. The DNA for the CDR3 is TGTGCCAGCAGTTTGTCGTCGAGCTCCTATAATTCACCCCTCCACTTT.

This clone was counted a single time. This sequence joins TRBV24-1 and TRBJ2-1, with 8 positions matching TRBD1. V lost 4 bases and J lost 6; bases outside the gene matches: 7. Germline V CDR1 and CDR2: KGHDR, SFDVKD. The CDR3 spans 15 residues. This chain's CDR3 is CATSDQGQVSNEQFF. CDR3 nucleotides: TGTGCCACCAGTGACCAGGGACAGGTGAGCAATGAGCAGTTCTTC.

The gene calls are TRBV4-2 and TRBJ1-2; D is uncertain. The germline V gene has CDR1 LGHNA and CDR2 YNFKEQ. This CDR3 has 16 residues. Trimming took 0 bases from V and 2 from J, leaving 13 bases between them. Here the CDR3 DNA reads TGTGCCAGCAGCCAAGATCCCACCAGAGGAAACTATGGCTACACCTTC. It codes for CASSQDPTRGNYGYTF.

This chain connects TRBV30 to TRBJ2-3; 9 bases align to TRBD2. The germline gives CDR1 GTSNPN, CDR2 SVGIG (reference sequence). V was pared by 5 bases and J by 6 bases, with 12 bases of the junction left unmatched. This CDR3 is 15 amino acids long. The CDR3: CAWGLSGRGDDTQYF. CDR3 sequence (DNA): TGTGCCTGGGGTCTTAGCGGGAGAGGGGATGATACGCAGTATTTT.

The V call is TRBV4-3, the J call TRBJ2-7, with TRBD1 identical over 7 bases. CDR1 LGHNA and CDR2 YSLEER come from the germline V gene. The CDR3 is 15 residues long. The V and J ends lost 1 base and 0 bases, in that order; junction bases with no gene match: 3. CDR3 residues: CASSQGQGPSYEQYF. The DNA for the CDR3 is TGCGCCAGCAGCCAAGGACAGGGCCCCTCCTACGAGCAGTACTTC.

The chain has TRBV6-2 or TRBV6-3 and TRBJ2-7; unclear D gene. This CDR3 comprises 14 residues. CDR1 is MNHEY, CDR2 SVGEGT, per germline. V gave up 3 bases and J gave up 4 bases, with 13 bases separating them. The DNA for the CDR3 is TGTGCCAGCAGTTATTCTAGTCCAAGTTACGAGCAGTACTTC. Its translation: CASSYSSPSYEQYF.

The chain has TRBV5-1 and TRBJ2-2, with TRBD1 identical over 8 bases. V was clipped by 2 bases and J by 5 bases; unmatched bases: 2. The CDR3 has 14 residues. Per the germline V gene, CDR1 is SGHRS and CDR2 is YFSETQ. The CDR3 is CASSLGQGTGELFF. CDR3 nucleotides: TGCGCCAGCAGCTTAGGACAGGGTACCGGGGAGCTGTTTTTT.

This chain connects TRBV3-1 (or the pseudogene TRBV3-2) to TRBJ2-7; possibly TRBD1 for D (5 bases). V was clipped by 0 bases and J by 5 bases, with 14 bases between them. This CDR3 comprises 15 residues. Per the germline V gene, CDR1 is LGHDT and CDR2 is YNNKEL (reference sequence). CDR3 loop: CASSQEPTRVHEQYF. The CDR3 DNA sequence: TGTGCCAGCAGCCAAGAGCCTACCAGGGTTCACGAGCAGTACTTC.

The CDR3 region is CASSLWTSGTGELFF. CDR3 coding DNA: TGTGCCAGCAGTTTATGGACTAGCGGCACCGGGGAGCTGTTTTTT. The chain recombines TRBV27 with TRBJ2-2; TRBD2 matches 10 bases. J was trimmed by 4 bases and V by 1 base; bases with no gene match: 0. Per germline, CDR1 MNHEY and CDR2 SMNVEV (reference sequence). The CDR3 has 15 amino acids.

The chain has TRBV5-5 and TRBJ1-1; TRBD1 matches 7 bases. This CDR3 is 13 amino acids long. V shed 4 bases, J shed 3 bases, and the junction held 3 bases outside the gene matches. Looked up from germline, CDR1 is SGHKS and CDR2 is YYEKEE (reference sequence). CDR3: CASSTDRDTEAFF. The CDR3, as DNA: TGTGCCAGCAGCACCGACAGGGACACTGAAGCTTTCTTT.

This chain links TRBV5-4 with TRBJ2-7, with 7 bases matching TRBD1. The length of the CDR3 is 14 residues. The V gene's germline CDR1 is SGHNT and CDR2 YYREEE (reference sequence). With 8 bases clipped from V and 2 bases from J, the junction kept 10 bases outside the gene matches. This CDR3 is CASSGQAKPYEQYF. CDR3 coding DNA: TGTGCCAGTTCCGGACAGGCGAAACCCTACGAGCAGTACTTC.

The genes are TRBV7-6 and TRBJ2-5, with a weak D call TRBD2 (5 bases). V dropped 4 bases and J dropped 1 base, with 13 bases sitting between them. The CDR3 contains 15 residues. Germline V gene lookup returns CDR1 SGHVS and CDR2 FNYEAQ. CDR3 nucleotides: TGTGCCAGCAGCTCCGTTTGGGCGGGCCAAGAGACCCAGTACTTC. This sequence encodes CASSSVWAGQETQYF.

The V call is TRBV6-5, the J call TRBJ1-4; D might be TRBD1 (5 bases). V was cut by 6 bases and J by 0 bases, with 11 bases left in between. CDR3 length: 15 amino acids. Germline lookup yields CDR1 MNHEY and CDR2 SVGAGI. CDR3 region: CASRFRGTTNEKLFF. CDR3 nucleotide sequence: TGTGCCAGCAGGTTTCGGGGGACAACTAATGAAAAACTGTTTTTT.